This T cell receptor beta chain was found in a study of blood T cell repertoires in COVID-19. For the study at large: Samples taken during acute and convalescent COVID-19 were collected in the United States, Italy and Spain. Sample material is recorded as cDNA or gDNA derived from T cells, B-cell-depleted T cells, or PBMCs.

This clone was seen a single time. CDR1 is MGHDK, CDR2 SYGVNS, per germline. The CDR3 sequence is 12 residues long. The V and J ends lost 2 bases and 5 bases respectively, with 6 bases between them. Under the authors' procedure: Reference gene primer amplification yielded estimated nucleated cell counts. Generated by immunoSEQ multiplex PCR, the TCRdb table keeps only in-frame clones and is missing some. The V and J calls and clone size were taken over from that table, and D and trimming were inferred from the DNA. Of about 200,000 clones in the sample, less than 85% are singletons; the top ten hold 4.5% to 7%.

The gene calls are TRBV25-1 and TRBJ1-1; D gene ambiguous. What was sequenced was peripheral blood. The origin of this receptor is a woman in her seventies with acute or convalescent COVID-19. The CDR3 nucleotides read TGTGCCAGCAGTGAACCGGGGACTGAAGCTTTCTTT. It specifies CASSEPGTEAFF.